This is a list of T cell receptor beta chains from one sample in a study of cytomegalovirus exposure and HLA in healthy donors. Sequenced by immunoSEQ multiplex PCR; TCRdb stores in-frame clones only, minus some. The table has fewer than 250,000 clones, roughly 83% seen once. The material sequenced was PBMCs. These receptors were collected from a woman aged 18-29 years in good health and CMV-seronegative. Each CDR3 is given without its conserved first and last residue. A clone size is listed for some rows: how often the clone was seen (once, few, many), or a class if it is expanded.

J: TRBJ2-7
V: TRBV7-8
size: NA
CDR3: ASSRDRGYEQY

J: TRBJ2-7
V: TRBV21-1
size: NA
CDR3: AAGRVHEQY

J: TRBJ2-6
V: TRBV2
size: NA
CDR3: ASRTGQGYSGANVLT

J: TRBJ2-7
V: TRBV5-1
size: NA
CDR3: ASSLWTSGGDEQY

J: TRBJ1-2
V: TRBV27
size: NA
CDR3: ASSLSPGTGFNYGYT

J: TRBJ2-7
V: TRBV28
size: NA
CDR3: ASSLYRAEQY

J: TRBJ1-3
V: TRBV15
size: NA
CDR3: ATSRRGPAFSGNTIY

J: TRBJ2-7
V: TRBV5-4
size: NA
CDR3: ASSTYPGQYYEQY

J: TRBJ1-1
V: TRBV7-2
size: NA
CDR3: ASSFLRGNTEAF

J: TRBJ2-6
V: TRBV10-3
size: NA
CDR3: AIAGNSGANVLT

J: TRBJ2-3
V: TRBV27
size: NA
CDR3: ASTIFAGGALTDTQY

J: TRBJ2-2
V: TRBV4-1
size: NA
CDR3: ASSPPGGRGSGELF

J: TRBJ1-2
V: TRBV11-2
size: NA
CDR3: ASSPGRVVGYT

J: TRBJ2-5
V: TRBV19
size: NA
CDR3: ASTPGLANQETQY

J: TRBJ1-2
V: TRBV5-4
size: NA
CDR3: ASSLPGGYGYT

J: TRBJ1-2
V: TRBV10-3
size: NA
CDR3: ATTEQTGPYGYT

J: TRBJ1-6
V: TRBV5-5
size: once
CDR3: ATKRGGQAYNSPLH

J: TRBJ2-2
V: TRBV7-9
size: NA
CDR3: ASSLWLLQNTGELF

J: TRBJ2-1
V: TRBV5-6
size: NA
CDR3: ASSFVGNPVDEQF

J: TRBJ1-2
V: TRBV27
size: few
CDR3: ASSFSGRGNYGYT

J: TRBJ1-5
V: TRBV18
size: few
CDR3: ASSSRQGSNQPQH

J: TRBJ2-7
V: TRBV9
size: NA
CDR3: ASRPVGAGDGSSYEQY